This T cell receptor beta chain appears in the sequencing data of a study of post-analysis software for immune sequencing data (dated by TCRdb to the mid-2010s). Background on the whole study: Recorded disease courses included relapsing-remitting, secondary progressive and progressive-relapsing multiple sclerosis, with some patients lacking subtype annotation. A subset of samples was prepared in parallel using single-end sample barcoding, then pooled and co-amplified after Illumina adapter ligation. Patient repertoires were compared against 10 to 12 previously published healthy control repertoires from donors aged about 6 to 26 years. On the study overall, not on this receptor specifically: Significantly higher frequencies in patients than in controls were found for roughly 5 TRBV segments, including TRBV5-6, TRBV5-1 and TRBV20-1. Direct clustering with F measure revealed strong co-clustering of samples prepared in the same batch, which led to a batch-effect correction. Normalized Chao1 diversity was significantly lower in multiple sclerosis patients than controls, suggesting substantial peripheral T-cell clonal expansion. The multiple sclerosis patient group was slightly younger than the control group.

TCR beta repertoires were profiled from peripheral blood of 13 young patients with multiple sclerosis to demonstrate the VDJtools post-analysis software. The patients with multiple sclerosis were children and adolescents between about 6 and 17 years of age. About this clonotype: There is no known antigen for this receptor. There are no base qualities to consult, and no much larger clone falls within one base.

The germline V gene specifies SGHTA as CDR1 and FQGNSA as CDR2. V loses 5 bases of germline sequence and J loses 10 bases, and the interval between the two ends is 12 bases. The CDR3 has 12 amino acids, counting the end cysteine and phenylalanine. Only the CDR3 DNA is retained, 36 bases long and in frame from the first base. Library prep was done by PCR. Sequencing instrument: Illumina HiSeq 2500. To reduce PCR and sequencing biases, unique molecular identifiers were incorporated into the TCR beta cDNA libraries. Around 500,000 cDNA molecules were obtained for every 1 to 10 million input T cells, so each molecule roughly corresponded to one T cell. The patient libraries were prepared and sequenced with the same protocol used for the earlier healthy control dataset. Samples belonging to the same batch were prepared together, multiplexed and sequenced on a shared HiSeq lane. On the study's bioinformatics: MIGEC was used to process the raw barcoded reads, and molecular identifier groups with only a single read were discarded before consensus assembly and CDR3 extraction. Clonotype tables were post-analysed with VDJtools, and diversity was normalized by down-sampling all datasets to the smallest sample size. To correct batch-related cross-sample contamination, repertoire overlap clustering matched CDR3 amino acid sequences but not nucleotide sequences. TCRdb reworked the public reads: Q25 trimming with fastp, MiXCR clone assembly, productive beta chains retained. Each entry merges the rows of one CDR3 protein and shows their most common DNA and genes. It is TCRdb's table, rather than the study itself, that gives the V and J calls and clone size. The sample table lists 800,000 to 950,000 distinct CDR3 sequences, around 53% of them with a count of one. The ten most abundant clones make up approximately 4.4% of the sample.

The receptor's source is a girl aged 10-17 years with multiple sclerosis. The sequence links TRBV7-2 to TRBJ2-1; the D segment could be TRBD1, given 5 matching bases. The sample consisted of blood. The CDR3 protein: CASSNRLNEQFF. The sequence in DNA is TGTGCCAGCAGCAACAGGTTGAACGAGCAGTTCTTC. This CDR3, with the reference TRBV7-2 and TRBJ2-1 proteins standing in past its ends, gives the full variable domain GAGVSQSPSNKVTEKGKDVELRCDPISGHTALYWYRQSLGQGLEFLIYFQGNSAPDKSGLPSDRFSAERTGGSVSTLTIQRTQQEDSAVYLCASSNRLNEQFFGPGTRLTVL.